This TCR beta chain was identified in a study of control samples from healthy donors and cancer patients. The method was immunoSEQ multiplex PCR; TCRdb's version includes in-frame clones alone and lacks a portion of them. The sample yields 100,000 to 150,000 clones, 92% seen once. For this clone: Compared with germline, one end of the junction differs, possibly owing to a read error.

The CDR3 totals 14 residues. Germline CDR1 MNHEY, CDR2 SVGAGI. This sequence originates from a woman between 50 and 59 years old in good health. This chain joins TRBV6-5 and TRBJ1-2, with D tentatively TRBD1 (6 bases). Sequenced sample: blood. The CDR3 DNA follows: TGTGCCAGCAGTGACTCGCAGGGGAACTATGGCTACACCTTC. Protein: CASSDSQGNYGYTF.